This TCR beta chain was identified during a study of multiple sclerosis patients with progressive multifocal leukoencephalopathy. Study outcomes and limitations: The findings' link to JC virus versus immunocompromise remained uncertain. Expanded clones at PML onset predated and persisted through natalizumab therapy.

Using immunoSEQ multiplex PCR, the repertoire was profiled, and TCRdb retains in-frame clones only, with some absent. The repertoire includes tens of thousands of clones, approximately 89% of them detected once, and 9.5% to 15% sits in the top ten. Germline CDR1 and CDR2: MGHRA and YSYEKL. CDR3 length: 16 residues. Trimming removed 4 bases from V and 6 bases from J; junction bases left unmatched: 10. Turning to this clone: Its specificity is not known.

Sample time point: time of PML onset. This specimen was PBMCs, taken from a patient treated with natalizumab. This receptor was obtained from a woman in her twenties or thirties with progressive multifocal leukoencephalopathy. The chain has TRBV4-1 and TRBJ2-7; 12 bases are a match to TRBD1. CDR3: CASSLQRGTGGFEQYF. CDR3 sequence (DNA): TGCGCCAGCAGCCTCCAAAGGGGGACAGGGGGCTTCGAGCAGTACTTC.